This T cell receptor (beta chain) comes out of a study of T-cell reconstitution after alpha-beta-depleted transplantation in children. Construction of the TCRbeta library involved unique molecular identifiers. TCRdb passed the PCR reads through MiXCR, listing each CDR3 protein once. The sample shows fewer than 550,000 distinct CDR3 sequences, roughly 10% of them seen only once. The germline V gene encodes CDR1 SGHTA and CDR2 FQGTGA. This CDR3 spans 14 amino acids. The germline V and J ends were trimmed by 5 bases and 5 bases, with 16 bases remaining between them. This clonotype has just a few counts. The sequencing used PBMCs, mostly from graft donor cells, collected 180 days after TCRalphabeta/CD19-depleted stem cell transplant. This TCR derives from a female patient between 2 and 15 years old who had a stem cell transplant for aplastic anemia, so the T cells may come from the graft donor. This chain joins TRBV7-3 and TRBJ2-7; D may match TRBD1 or TRBD2 (6 bases each). This chain's CDR3 is CASSPTGGANEQYF. CDR3 DNA sequence: TGTGCCAGCAGCCCGACCGGGGGCGCAAACGAGCAGTACTTC.